One and the same sample provided the 9 T cell receptor beta chains below, sequenced in a study of blood T cell repertoires in COVID-19. Clones were sequenced by immunoSEQ multiplex PCR, and TCRdb holds only the in-frame ones, with some missing. The repertoire has around 70,000 clones, roughly 80% of them found once; the top ten carry 15% to 20%. Sequencing was performed on peripheral blood. The receptors shown here come from a woman aged 60-75 years with acute or convalescent COVID-19.

The V gene is TRBV7-3, the J gene TRBJ2-3, with 9 bases matching TRBD1. This CDR3 is built from 15 residues. J lost 2 bases, V lost 4 bases, and 4 bases had no gene match. Germline CDR1 SGHTA, CDR2 FQGTGA. The DNA for the CDR3 is TGTGCCAGCAGCTGGGGACAGGGAGACACAGATACGCAGTATTTT. Translating it yields CASSWGQGDTDTQYF.

V is TRBV6-6 and J is TRBJ1-3, with 7 bases that match TRBD1. V was clipped by 6 bases and J by 4 bases; unmatched bases: 9. This CDR3 region has 15 residues. The V gene's germline CDR1 is MNHNY and CDR2 SVGAGI (reference sequence). CDR3 in DNA: TGTGCCAGCAGAAGGGGGCAAATTGAGGGAAACACCATATATTTT. This translates into CASRRGQIEGNTIYF.

The chain joins TRBV5-8 to TRBJ2-7; 8 bases line up with TRBD1. V shed 4 bases and J 2 bases; nucleotides not matched to a gene: 5. The germline CDR1 and CDR2 sequences are SGHTS and YDEGEE. There are 14 residues in the CDR3. CDR3 in DNA: TGTGCCAGCAGCGTTCCGGGACAGGCCTACGAGCAGTACGTC. It yields the protein CASSVPGQAYEQYV.

This rearrangement joins TRBV6-5 to TRBJ1-2; 7 bases are shared with TRBD1. This CDR3 spans 15 amino acids. CDR1 is MNHEY and CDR2 is SVGAGI in the germline V gene. The V segment lost 0 bases and the J segment 4 bases; nucleotides outside the gene matches: 5. The CDR3: CASSYSKGAGYGYTF. The DNA of the CDR3 is TGTGCCAGCAGTTACTCGAAGGGGGCTGGCTATGGCTACACCTTC.

The sample holds one count of this clone. The rearrangement joins TRBV7-2 to TRBJ2-3, with TRBD2 identical over 8 bases. In germline, CDR1 is SGHTA, CDR2 FQGNSA. The CDR3 is 17 residues long. Losses at the gene ends were 1 base for V and 4 bases for J; bases not matched to a gene: 10. CDR3 amino acids: CASSLVSGGAFSDTQYF. As DNA, the CDR3 is TGTGCCAGCAGCTTAGTTTCCGGGGGGGCCTTTTCAGATACGCAGTATTTT.

This clone was recorded once. The rearrangement uses TRBV4-1 and TRBJ1-6; 7 positions agree with TRBD1. The CDR3 extends over 17 amino acids. Germline values: CDR1 MGHRA, CDR2 YSYEKL. V lost 3 bases and J lost 4; bases outside the gene matches: 9. The CDR3 spells CASSQVTGSEYNSPLHF. DNA for the CDR3: TGCGCCAGCAGCCAGGTGACAGGGTCGGAGTATAATTCACCCCTCCACTTT.

This chain uses TRBV3-1 (or the pseudogene TRBV3-2) with TRBJ2-6, with 7 bases lining up with TRBD1. CDR1 is LGHDT and CDR2 is YNNKEL in the germline V gene (reference sequence). The CDR3 totals 15 residues. V shed 6 bases, J shed 4 bases, and the junction held 6 bases outside the gene matches. Here the CDR3 DNA reads TGTGCCAGCAGAGACGACAGGGAAGGGGCCAACGTCCTGACTTTC. It is translated as CASRDDREGANVLTF.

This clone has just one count. The genes are TRBV30 and TRBJ1-1; D is unclear. V lost 0 bases and J lost 4, with 9 bases in between. From germline, CDR1 is GTSNPN and CDR2 SVGIG (reference sequence). CDR3 length: 13 residues. CDR3 region: CAWSVVRATEAFF. The CDR3 DNA sequence: TGTGCCTGGAGTGTCGTGAGGGCCACTGAAGCTTTCTTT.

This chain connects TRBV5-1 to TRBJ1-1; 11 bases align to TRBD1. Germline V gene sequence: CDR1 SGHRS, CDR2 YFSETQ. The CDR3 sequence is 15 residues long. The V and J ends lost 3 bases and 5 bases, in that order; junction bases with no gene match: 6. The DNA of the CDR3 is TGCGCCAGCAGCTCAGGACAGGGGGCGGGAACTGAAGCTTTCTTT. Its protein product is CASSSGQGAGTEAFF.